This TCR beta chain was obtained from a study of metastatic and nonmetastatic thyroid tumors. Overall study: It was across blood and tumor or nodule tissue from malignant and benign thyroid patients that repertoires were compared. Notes on the study in general: TCR beta diversity was reportedly significantly higher in malignant thyroid tumors than benign nodules, in blood and tumor.

This clone was seen many times. Its antigen is as yet unknown. Other DNA sequences within the sample encode an identical CDR3. All patients reached thyroid surgery having received no treatment beforehand. This CDR3 has 13 amino acids. Germline V lookup: CDR1 MNHNS, CDR2 SASEGT. V lost 11 bases to trimming and J lost 5 bases, with 16 bases between them. Authors' methods: The distant-metastasis classifier for papillary thyroid cancer was built from CDR3 differences across clinicopathological groups. TCRdb recomputed clones from the PCR reads via MiXCR. TCRdb, not the original authors, processed these V and J calls. The data hold about 28,000 clones, with roughly 23% observed a single time.

The chain recombines TRBV6-1 with TRBJ1-5, with D perhaps matching TRBD1 (5 bases). The sample consisted of blood. The sequence was obtained from a female donor with papillary thyroid cancer or a benign thyroid nodule (not recorded which). Some clones in this sample may be carry-over from other donors' samples. CDR3 residues: CAESGTWDQPQHF. The CDR3 nucleotides are TGTGCCGAGTCCGGGACGTGGGATCAGCCCCAGCATTTT.